This TCR beta chain is drawn from a study of CD8 T cells in Susac syndrome. Stable or active relapsing-remitting multiple sclerosis, untreated and meeting revised McDonald criteria, defined the controls. TEMRA cells were FACS-enriched, unlike CD8+ and CD4+ T cells, which were negatively isolated. CDR3 size: 11 residues. V gave up 6 bases and J gave up 1 base, with 3 bases separating them. The V gene's germline CDR1 is LGHDT and CDR2 YNNKEL (reference sequence). RNA in amounts of about 0.5 to 1 ug was reverse transcribed with random hexamers. The authors amplified TCR beta CDR3 across 54 Vbeta and 13 Jbeta using immunoSEQ multiplex PCR. Each CDR3 protein is one row after TCRdb ran MiXCR on the immunoSEQ multiplex PCR reads. Seen here are around 70,000 distinct CDR3 sequences, around 95% observed once, and the top ten hold roughly 0.55%.

The rearrangement links TRBV3-1 to TRBJ1-1; D is uncertain. The TCR originated in a human donor with multiple sclerosis. The sequenced sample was CD8+ T cells from PBMCs. This chain's CDR3 is CASRGNTEAFF. CDR3 DNA: TGTGCCAGCAGAGGGAACACTGAAGCTTTCTTT.